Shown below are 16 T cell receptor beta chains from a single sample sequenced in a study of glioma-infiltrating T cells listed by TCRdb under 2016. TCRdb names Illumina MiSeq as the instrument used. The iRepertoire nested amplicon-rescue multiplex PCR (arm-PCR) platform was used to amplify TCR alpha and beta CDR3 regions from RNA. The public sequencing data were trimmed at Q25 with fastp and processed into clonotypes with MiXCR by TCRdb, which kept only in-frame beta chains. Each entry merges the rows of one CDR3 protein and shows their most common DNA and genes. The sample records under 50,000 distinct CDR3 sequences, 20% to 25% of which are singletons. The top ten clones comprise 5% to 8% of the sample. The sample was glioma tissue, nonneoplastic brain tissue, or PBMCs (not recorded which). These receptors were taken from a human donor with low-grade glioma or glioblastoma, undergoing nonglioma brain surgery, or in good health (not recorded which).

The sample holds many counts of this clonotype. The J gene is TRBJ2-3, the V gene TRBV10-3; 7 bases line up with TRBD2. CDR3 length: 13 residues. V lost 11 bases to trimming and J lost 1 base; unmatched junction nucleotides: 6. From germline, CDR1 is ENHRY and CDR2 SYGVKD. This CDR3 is CAAKAGGTDTQYF. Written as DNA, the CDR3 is TGTGCCGCGAAGGCGGGGGGCACAGATACGCAGTATTTT.

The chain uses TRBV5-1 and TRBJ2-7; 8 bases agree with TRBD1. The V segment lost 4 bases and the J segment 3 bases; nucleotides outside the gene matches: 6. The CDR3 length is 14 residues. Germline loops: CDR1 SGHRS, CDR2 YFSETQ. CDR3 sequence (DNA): TGCGCCAGCAGCAAGGACAGGGAACTCTACGAGCAGTACTTC. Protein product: CASSKDRELYEQYF.

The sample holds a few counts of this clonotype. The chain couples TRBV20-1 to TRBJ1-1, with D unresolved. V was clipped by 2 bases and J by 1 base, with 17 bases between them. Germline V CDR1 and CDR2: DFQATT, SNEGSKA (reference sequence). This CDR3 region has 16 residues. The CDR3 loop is CSARISSGLRNTEAFF. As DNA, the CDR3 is TGCAGTGCTAGAATCTCCTCCGGACTCCGGAACACTGAAGCTTTCTTT.

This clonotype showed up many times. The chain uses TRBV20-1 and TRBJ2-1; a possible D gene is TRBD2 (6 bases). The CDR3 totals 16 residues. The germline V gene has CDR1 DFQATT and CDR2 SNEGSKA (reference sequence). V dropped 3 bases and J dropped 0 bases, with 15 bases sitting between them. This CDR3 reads CSARSTAGSSYNEQFF. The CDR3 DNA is TGCAGTGCTAGGTCTACCGCGGGGAGCTCCTACAATGAGCAGTTCTTC.

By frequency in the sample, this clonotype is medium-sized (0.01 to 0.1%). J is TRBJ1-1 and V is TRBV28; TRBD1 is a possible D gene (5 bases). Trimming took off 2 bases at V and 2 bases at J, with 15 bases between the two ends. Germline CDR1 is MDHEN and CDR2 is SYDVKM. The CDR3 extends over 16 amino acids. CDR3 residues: CASSLISGTDNTEAFF. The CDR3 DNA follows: TGTGCCAGCAGTTTAATATCTGGGACTGATAACACTGAAGCTTTCTTT.

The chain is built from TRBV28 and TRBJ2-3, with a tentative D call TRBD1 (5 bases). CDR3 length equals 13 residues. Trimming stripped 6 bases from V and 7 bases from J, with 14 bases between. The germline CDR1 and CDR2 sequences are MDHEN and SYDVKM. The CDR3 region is CASRPARTNTQYF. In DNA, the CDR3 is TGTGCCAGCAGACCCGCGCGGACAAATACGCAGTATTTT.

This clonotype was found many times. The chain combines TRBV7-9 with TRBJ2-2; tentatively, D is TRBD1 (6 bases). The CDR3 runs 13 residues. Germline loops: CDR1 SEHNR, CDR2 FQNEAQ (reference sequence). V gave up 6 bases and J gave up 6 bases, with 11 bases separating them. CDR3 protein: CASRFTGSGELFF. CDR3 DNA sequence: TGTGCCAGCAGGTTTACAGGGTCCGGGGAGCTGTTTTTT.

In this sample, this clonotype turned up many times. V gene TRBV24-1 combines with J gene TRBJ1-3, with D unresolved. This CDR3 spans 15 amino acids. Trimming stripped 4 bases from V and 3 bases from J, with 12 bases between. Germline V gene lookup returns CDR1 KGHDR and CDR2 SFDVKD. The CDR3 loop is CATSDPAGDGNTIYF. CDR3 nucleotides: TGTGCCACCAGTGACCCTGCCGGGGATGGAAACACCATATATTTT.

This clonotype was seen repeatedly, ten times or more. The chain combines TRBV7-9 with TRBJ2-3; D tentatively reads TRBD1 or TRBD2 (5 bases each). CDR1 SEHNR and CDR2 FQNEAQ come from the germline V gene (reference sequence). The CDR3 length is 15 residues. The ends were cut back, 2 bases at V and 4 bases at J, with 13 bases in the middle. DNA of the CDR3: TGTGCCAGCAGCTTATGGGGGAGCCCCTCAGATACGCAGTATTTT. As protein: CASSLWGSPSDTQYF.

The CDR3 region is CASSLKLAGVYEQFF. In DNA form, the CDR3 reads TGCGCCAGCAGCTTAAAACTAGCGGGAGTGTATGAGCAGTTCTTC. The chain employs TRBV5-1 and TRBJ2-1; 11 bases line up with TRBD2. The CDR3 covers 15 residues. Germline V gene sequence: CDR1 SGHRS, CDR2 YFSETQ. V trimming: 2 bases; J trimming: 8 bases; junction bases outside the gene matches: 6.

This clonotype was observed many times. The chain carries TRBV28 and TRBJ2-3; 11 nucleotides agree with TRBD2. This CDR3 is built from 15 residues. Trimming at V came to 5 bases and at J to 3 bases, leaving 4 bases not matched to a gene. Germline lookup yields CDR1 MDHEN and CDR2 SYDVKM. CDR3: CASSQLAGVTDTQYF. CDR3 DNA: TGTGCCAGCAGTCAACTAGCGGGAGTAACAGATACGCAGTATTTT.

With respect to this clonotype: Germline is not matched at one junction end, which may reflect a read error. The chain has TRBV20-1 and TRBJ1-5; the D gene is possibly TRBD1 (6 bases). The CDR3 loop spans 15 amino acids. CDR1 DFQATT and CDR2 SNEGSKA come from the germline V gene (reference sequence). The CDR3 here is CSARGRRQVNQPQHF. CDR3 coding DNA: TGCAGTGCTAGAGGTCGCCGACAGGTCAATCAGCCACAGCATTTT.

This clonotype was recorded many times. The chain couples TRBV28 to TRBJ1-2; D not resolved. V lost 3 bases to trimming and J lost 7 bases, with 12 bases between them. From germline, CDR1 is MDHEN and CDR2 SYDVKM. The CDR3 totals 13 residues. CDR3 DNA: TGTGCCAGCAGTTTCCGGGGAACGGTTGGCTACACCTTC. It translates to CASSFRGTVGYTF.

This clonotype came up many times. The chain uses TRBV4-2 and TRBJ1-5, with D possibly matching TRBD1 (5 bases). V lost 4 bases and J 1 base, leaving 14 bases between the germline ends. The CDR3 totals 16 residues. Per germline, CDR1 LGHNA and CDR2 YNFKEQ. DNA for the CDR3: TGTGCCAGCAGCCCGTTGGGCCCAGGGAGCAATCAGCCCCAGCATTTT. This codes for CASSPLGPGSNQPQHF.

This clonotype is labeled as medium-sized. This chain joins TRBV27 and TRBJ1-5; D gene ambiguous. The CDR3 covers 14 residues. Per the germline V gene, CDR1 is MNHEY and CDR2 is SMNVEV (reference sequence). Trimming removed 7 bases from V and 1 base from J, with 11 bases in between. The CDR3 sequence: CASKVGESNQPQHF. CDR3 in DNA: TGTGCCAGCAAGGTGGGCGAAAGCAATCAGCCCCAGCATTTT.

The CDR3 loop reads CATGGGEETQFF. The CDR3 nucleotides read TGTGCTACGGGGGGCGGCGAAGAGACCCAGTTCTTC. The chain uses TRBV11-3 and TRBJ2-1, with D perhaps TRBD2 (7 bases). The germline V gene encodes CDR1 SGHNT and CDR2 YENEEA. The CDR3 runs 12 residues.